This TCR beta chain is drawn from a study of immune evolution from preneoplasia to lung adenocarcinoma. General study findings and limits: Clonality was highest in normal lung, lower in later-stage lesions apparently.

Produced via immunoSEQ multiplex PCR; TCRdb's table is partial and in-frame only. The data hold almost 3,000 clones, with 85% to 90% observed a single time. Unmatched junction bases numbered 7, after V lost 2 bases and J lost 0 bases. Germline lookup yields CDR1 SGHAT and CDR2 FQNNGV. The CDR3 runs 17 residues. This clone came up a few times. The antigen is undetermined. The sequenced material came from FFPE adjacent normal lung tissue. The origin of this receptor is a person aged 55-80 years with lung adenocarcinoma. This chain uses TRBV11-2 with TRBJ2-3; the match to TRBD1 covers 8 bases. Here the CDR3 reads CASSLLPGGSSTDTQYF. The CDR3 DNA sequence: TGTGCCAGCAGCTTATTACCAGGGGGCTCTAGCACAGATACGCAGTATTTT.